A selection of T cell receptor beta chains follows, all from one sample in a study of blood T cell repertoires in COVID-19. Libraries were prepared by immunoSEQ multiplex PCR; TCRdb keeps only in-frame clonotypes and omits some of them. The table records fewer than 250,000 clones, over 70% of them present only once. The source material was peripheral blood. The receptors derive from a woman aged 45-65 years with acute or convalescent COVID-19. The CDR3 runs from the conserved cysteine through the conserved F or W. D genes are given only for firm matches. Clone size is stated in some rows and not others, as once, few, many or a class when expanded.

>TRBV5-1|.|.|TRBJ2-1
TGCGCCAGCAGCGTGGGACTTAATCCATACAATGAGCAGTTCTTC
CASSVGLNPYNEQFF
>TRBV28|.|.|TRBJ1-1
TGTGCCAGCAAAACAGGGACCAGTAACACTGAAGCTTTCTTT
CASKTGTSNTEAFF
>TRBV19|few|.|TRBJ2-1
TGTGCCAGTAGTATAGTCCAGGGGTGGGATGAGCAGTTCTTC
CASSIVQGWDEQFF
>TRBV5-4|.|.|TRBJ1-2
TGTGCCAGCAGCTTGGAACAGGATGGCTACACCTTC
CASSLEQDGYTF
>TRBV28|few|.|TRBJ1-2
TGTGCCAGCAGTTTACCCGGGTTCTATGGCTACACCTTC
CASSLPGFYGYTF
>TRBV12-5|.|TRBD2|TRBJ2-5
TGTGCTAGTGGCCGAAGGACTAGTTTCCAAGAGACCCAGTACTTC
CASGRRTSFQETQYF
>TRBV7-9|once|TRBD2|TRBJ2-1
TGTGCCAGCAGCGGAAGACTAGCGGGAGCGAATGAGCAGTTCTTC
CASSGRLAGANEQFF
>TRBV6-5|few|TRBD1|TRBJ2-3
TGTGCCAGCAGTCCCGGGACAGGGGTGGATACGCAGTATTTT
CASSPGTGVDTQYF
>TRBV19|.|.|TRBJ1-4
TGTGCCAGTAGTCCTCGGGCAACTAATGAAAAACTGTTTTTT
CASSPRATNEKLFF
>TRBV28|.|TRBD1|TRBJ2-1
TGTGCCAGCACCCCCGGGACAGGGCAGGGGAATGAGCAGTTCTTC
CASTPGTGQGNEQFF
>TRBV28|.|.|TRBJ2-7
TGTGCCAGCAGTCTCCGCGGAGGGCTTGGGAACGAGCAGTACTTC
CASSLRGGLGNEQYF
>TRBV30|.|.|TRBJ2-6
TGTGCCTGGAGTGTACGCAGGGCTGGGGCCAACGTCCTGACTTTC
CAWSVRRAGANVLTF
>TRBV2|.|.|TRBJ2-1
TGTGCCAGCAGTGTGGGCGGGTTAAGCTCCTACAATGAGCAGTTCTTC
CASSVGGLSSYNEQFF
>TRBV27|.|.|TRBJ2-7
TGTGCCAGCAGTTTAGCGGGATCACACCGGTACGAGCAGTACTTC
CASSLAGSHRYEQYF
>TRBV7-2|few|.|TRBJ2-5
TGTGCCAGCAGCGCGGGATCGGAGACCCAGTACTTC
CASSAGSETQYF
>TRBV11-3|.|.|TRBJ2-3
TGTGCCAGCAGCGGGAGGTGGTCAGATACGCAGTATTTT
CASSGRWSDTQYF
>TRBV9|.|.|TRBJ2-1
TGTGCCAGCAGCAGTACAGGGCAATCCTACAATGAGCAGTTCTTC
CASSSTGQSYNEQFF
>TRBV7-3|.|.|TRBJ2-3
TGTGCCAGCAGCTTAGACAGCACTAGCACAGATACGCAGTATTTT
CASSLDSTSTDTQYF
>TRBV19|once|.|TRBJ1-2
TGTGCCAGTAGTACCTCCCGACAGTTCTATGGCTACACCTTC
CASSTSRQFYGYTF
>TRBV12-3/TRBV12-4|.|.|TRBJ1-5
TGTGCCAGCAGTTTACCCGGGTTGCAGCCCCAGCATTTT
CASSLPGLQPQHF
>TRBV20-1|.|.|TRBJ2-1
TGCAGTGCTATTGAAAGGCGGGTCTCCTACAATGAGCAGTTCTTC
CSAIERRVSYNEQFF
>TRBV6-5|.|.|TRBJ2-7
TGTGCCAGCGGCGCAGGCGAGCAGTACTTC
CASGAGEQYF
>TRBV30|.|.|TRBJ1-1
TGTGCCTGGAGTGTATTCTCAGGAAGGAACACTGAAGCTTTCTTT
CAWSVFSGRNTEAFF
>TRBV2|.|.|TRBJ2-3
TGTGCCAGCAGTGAAAACGGGGATACGCAGTATTTT
CASSENGDTQYF
>TRBV6-5|.|TRBD1|TRBJ1-1
TGTGCCAGCAGTCGACAGGGGGCGGAGAACACTGAAGCTTTCTTT
CASSRQGAENTEAFF
>TRBV18|once|.|TRBJ2-3
TGTGCCAGCTCACAGGAGCGGGATACGCAGTATTTT
CASSQERDTQYF
>TRBV28|.|TRBD1|TRBJ1-2
TGTGCCAGCAGTCCAATCACCGGGACAGTAAACTATGGCTACACCTTC
CASSPITGTVNYGYTF
>TRBV29-1|once|.|TRBJ1-1
TGCAGCGTTGAAGAATTCGGGGTAGGGACTGAAGCTTTCTTT
CSVEEFGVGTEAFF
>TRBV2|.|.|TRBJ2-2
TGTGCCAGCAGTGTCAAGCTTCCTCGGACCGGGGAGCTGTTTTTT
CASSVKLPRTGELFF
>TRBV5-1|.|.|TRBJ2-3
TGCGCCAGCAGCTTGGGAGGGGGAGCGGATACGCAGTATTTT
CASSLGGGADTQYF
>TRBV21-1|.|.|TRBJ2-7
TGTGCCAGCAGCGAGGTGGTGGACGAGCAGTACTTC
CASSEVVDEQYF
>TRBV4-2|.|TRBD2|TRBJ2-5
TGTGCCAGCAGCCAAGATATGACTAGCGCCCGGGGGGCCCAGTACTTC
CASSQDMTSARGAQYF
>TRBV3-1/TRBV3-2|.|.|TRBJ2-5
TGTGCCAGCAGCCAAGACGGGGAGACCCAGTACTTC
CASSQDGETQYF
>TRBV5-6|.|.|TRBJ2-7
TGTGCCAGCAGCTTGTGGGGCGCCACCTCCTACGAGCAGTACTTC
CASSLWGATSYEQYF
>TRBV27|.|.|TRBJ2-2
TGTGCCAGCAGTTTGGTAGGGGCCGCGAACACCGGGGAGCTGTTTTTT
CASSLVGAANTGELFF
>TRBV7-2|few|TRBD1|TRBJ2-5
TGTGCCAGCAGCTACCTGGGACAGGGAACTCAAGAGACCCAGTACTTC
CASSYLGQGTQETQYF
>TRBV27|.|.|TRBJ2-1
TGTGCCAGCAGGAGGGTGGCTGATGAGCAGTTCTTC
CASRRVADEQFF
>TRBV28|.|.|TRBJ1-2
TGTGCCAGCAGTTCGGCTGGGCCAGGGCGACGGGGCTACACCTTC
CASSSAGPGRRGYTF
>TRBV7-2|.|TRBD2|TRBJ2-4
TGTGCCAGCAGCTTAGGGGCGGGAGGGTCTTGGAACATTCAGTACTTC
CASSLGAGGSWNIQYF
>TRBV12-3/TRBV12-4|.|TRBD1|TRBJ2-4
TGTGCCAGCAGCGAAAGGGGGCTCGAGATTCAGTACTTC
CASSERGLEIQYF
>TRBV29-1|.|.|TRBJ2-3
TGCAGCGTTGAAGGAGGACACGGATTCCCCACAGATACGCAGTATTTT
CSVEGGHGFPTDTQYF
>TRBV27|once|.|TRBJ2-5
TGTGCCAGCAGTTTATCGTGGGCAGGGGAGACCCAGTACTTC
CASSLSWAGETQYF
>TRBV12-5|.|TRBD2|TRBJ2-1
TGTGCTAGTGGGAGGCCGGGACTAGGAGTAGATGAGCAGTTCTTC
CASGRPGLGVDEQFF
>TRBV11-3|.|TRBD2|TRBJ2-3
TGTGCCAGCAGCTTAGGGGGTAGCGGGCCGATTGATACGCAGTATTTT
CASSLGGSGPIDTQYF
>TRBV6-5|.|TRBD1|TRBJ1-2
TGTGCCAGCAGCAAGACAGGGCTTAATAACTATGGCTACACCTTC
CASSKTGLNNYGYTF
>TRBV11-2|.|.|TRBJ2-5
TGTGCCAGCACCCAGGTGGGGAGAGAGACCCAGTACTTC
CASTQVGRETQYF
>TRBV2|.|TRBD1|TRBJ1-1
TGTGCCACACAGGGGGAGGGTAGGAAGAACACTGAAGCTTTCTTT
CATQGEGRKNTEAFF
>TRBV3-1/TRBV3-2|.|TRBD2|TRBJ2-5
TGTGCCAGCAGCCAAGATCGAGCGGGAGATCAAGAGACCCAGTACTTC
CASSQDRAGDQETQYF
>TRBV25-1|.|TRBD2|TRBJ2-2
TGTGCCAGCACGATTAGCGGGAGAGGAACCGGGGAGCTGTTTTTT
CASTISGRGTGELFF
>TRBV6-5|.|.|TRBJ2-3
TGTGCCAGCAGGTCTCTAGCGCTAAACACAGATACGCAGTATTTT
CASRSLALNTDTQYF
>TRBV24-1|.|.|TRBJ2-3
TGTGCCACCAGTGACCAGGGCAGGGGAAGAGATACGCAGTATTTT
CATSDQGRGRDTQYF
>TRBV28|.|.|TRBJ1-2
TGTGCCAGCAGTACAGGGTTCGACTATGGCTACACCTTC
CASSTGFDYGYTF
>TRBV11-3|.|.|TRBJ2-1
TGTGCCAGCAGCTTAGGAGAGACATCTTACAATGAGCAGTTCTTC
CASSLGETSYNEQFF